The next 23 T cell receptor beta chains were all read from a single sample in a study of T cells in Graves' hyperthyroidism and ophthalmopathy. The CDR3 regions of TCR beta were amplified from RNA transcripts. HTBI primers were employed in a first-round RT-PCR of the TCR CDR3. TCRdb reanalysed the multiplex PCR reads using MiXCR and keeps one entry per CDR3 protein. In the table there are hundreds of thousands of distinct CDR3 sequences, 22% of which are singletons. The specimen was blood. The receptors originated from a woman in her 70s with Graves' ophthalmopathy.

The table lists this clonotype with a few counts. The rearrangement links TRBV7-2 to TRBJ2-1; tentatively, D is TRBD1 or TRBD2 (5 bases each). Germline CDR1 reads SGHTA; CDR2 reads FQGNSA. Trimming removed 7 bases at V and 5 bases at J, with 9 bases between. CDR3 length: 12 residues. This chain's CDR3 is CASNKGHNEQFF. Written as DNA, the CDR3 is TGTGCCAGCAATAAGGGACACAATGAGCAGTTCTTC.

The chain employs TRBV2 and TRBJ2-5; D call uncertain. V was clipped by 6 bases and J by 1 base, with 12 bases between them. The V gene's germline CDR1 is SNHLY and CDR2 FYNNEI. The CDR3 loop spans 14 amino acids. CDR3 amino acids: CASSAGVIQETQYF. CDR3 bases: TGTGCCAGCAGCGCAGGCGTAATCCAAGAGACCCAGTACTTC.

This clonotype has just a few counts. The chain has TRBV6-2 or TRBV6-3 and TRBJ1-1; the D gene is possibly TRBD1 (6 bases). The CDR3 consists of 14 residues. The V gene lost 5 bases and the J gene lost 1 base, with 11 bases spanning the gap. The germline V gene encodes CDR1 MNHEY and CDR2 SVGEGT. The CDR3 DNA follows: TGTGCCAGCAGTGAACAGGGTGGGAACACTGAAGCTTTCTTT. Encoded protein: CASSEQGGNTEAFF.

V is TRBV12-3 or TRBV12-4 and J is TRBJ1-3; D not certain. The CDR3 is 15 residues long. V lost 4 bases, J lost 4 bases, and 14 bases lay in between. For the CDR3, the DNA is TGTGCCAGCAGTTATGACCTCCCTCGGGGAAACACCATATATTTT. This gives the protein CASSYDLPRGNTIYF.

Worth noting for this clonotype: Just one base apart from a much larger clone, this may be a read error. This rearrangement joins TRBV7-9 to TRBJ2-7; 11 bases align to TRBD2. This CDR3 contains 15 residues. CDR1 and CDR2 from the germline V gene are SEHNR and FQNEAQ (reference sequence). The CDR3 spells CASSPGLAASHEQYF. In DNA, the CDR3 is TGTGCCAGCAGCCCGGGACTAGCGGCCTCCCACGAGCAGTACTTC.

CDR3 nucleotide sequence: TGTGCCAGCAAGGCGAGCGGGGGTTTCACAGATACGCAGTATTTT. This encodes CASKASGGFTDTQYF. J is TRBJ2-3 and V is TRBV7-2, with 8 bases that match TRBD2. The ends lost 7 bases at V and 2 bases at J; junction bases unmatched: 8. The CDR3 runs 15 residues. In germline, CDR1 is SGHTA, CDR2 FQGNSA.

This clonotype came up a few times. This chain uses TRBV3-1 with TRBJ2-5; D tentatively fits TRBD1 or TRBD2 (5 bases each). The ends were cut back, 3 bases at V and 4 bases at J, with 6 bases in the middle. Per germline, CDR1 LGHDT and CDR2 YNNKEL (reference sequence). This CDR3 comprises 12 residues. CDR3 sequence reads: CASSQGVETQYF. CDR3 nucleotides: TGTGCCAGCAGCCAGGGGGTAGAGACCCAGTACTTC.

This clonotype was seen ten or more times. The rearrangement links TRBV12-3 or TRBV12-4 to TRBJ2-7; 8 bases match TRBD2. Trimming cost V 6 bases and J 7 bases; bases outside gene matches: 8. The CDR3 is 13 residues long. CDR3: CASSTGRAWEQYF. The CDR3 DNA reads as TGTGCCAGCAGCACCGGGAGGGCCTGGGAGCAGTACTTC.

This clonotype was counted at least ten times. The chain combines TRBV28 with TRBJ1-1; D gene ambiguous. The CDR3 is 15 amino acids. Germline CDR1 is MDHEN and CDR2 is SYDVKM. V was shortened by 7 bases and J by 6 bases, with 21 bases between the two germline ends. CDR3 coding DNA: TGTGCCAGCAATCGCGGTGGCCTATTGATCGCTGAAGCTTTCTTT. Translating it yields CASNRGGLLIAEAFF. The variable domain in full, completed from reference TRBV28 and TRBJ1-1, reads DVKVTQSSRYLVKRTGEKVFLECVQDMDHENMFWYRQDPGLGLRLIYFSYDVKMKEKGDIPEGYSVSREKKERFSLILESASTNQTSMYLCASNRGGLLIAEAFFGQGTRLTVV.

This clonotype was counted between two and nine times. The V gene is TRBV3-1, the J gene TRBJ1-6; TRBD1 might be the D (5 bases). The CDR3 spans 14 residues. The germline V gene has CDR1 LGHDT and CDR2 YNNKEL (reference sequence). Trimming took 6 bases from V and 0 from J, leaving 6 bases between them. The CDR3 DNA follows: TGTGCCAGCAGAGACAGCTCCTATAATTCACCCCTCCACTTT. Its protein product is CASRDSSYNSPLHF.

Ten or more counts support this clonotype. The rearrangement links TRBV28 to TRBJ2-7, with D maybe TRBD1 (5 bases). Germline V gives CDR1 MDHEN, CDR2 SYDVKM. V dropped 3 bases and J dropped 1 base, with 16 bases sitting between them. The CDR3 extends over 16 amino acids. The CDR3 sequence is CASSFLKIRGSYEQYF. CDR3 DNA sequence: TGTGCCAGCAGTTTTTTGAAGATAAGGGGTTCCTACGAGCAGTACTTC.

The chain has TRBV5-4 and TRBJ2-7; D is unresolved. The CDR3 runs to 15 residues. CDR1 is SGHNT and CDR2 is YYREEE in the germline V gene (reference sequence). Trimming took off 4 bases at V and 5 bases at J, with 19 bases between the two ends. The CDR3 reads CASSPRQPQADEQYF. The CDR3 DNA follows: TGTGCCAGCAGCCCTAGACAACCCCAAGCTGACGAGCAGTACTTC.

In this sample, this clonotype turned up once. The chain employs TRBV30 and TRBJ2-7, with D possibly matching TRBD2 (5 bases). The CDR3 extends over 14 amino acids. The V end lost 0 bases, the J end lost 2 bases, and 11 bases lay between the germline ends. From germline, CDR1 is GTSNPN and CDR2 SVGIG (reference sequence). The CDR3 nucleotides read TGTGCCTGGAGTGTAGGAGGAGATACCTACGAGCAGTACTTC. Protein sequence: CAWSVGGDTYEQYF.

This clonotype was seen many times. The V call is TRBV11-2, the J call TRBJ2-5, with TRBD1 identical over 9 bases. Germline V CDR1 and CDR2: SGHAT, FQNNGV. This CDR3 contains 13 residues. The junction had 4 bases not matched to a gene; V was cut back by 6 bases and J by 5 bases. CDR3 DNA sequence: TGTGCCAGCAGTTGGACAGGGGAGGAGACCCAGTACTTC. It yields the protein CASSWTGEETQYF.

The gene calls are TRBV19 and TRBJ1-2; perhaps TRBD1 as D (6 bases). The CDR3 extends over 14 amino acids. V gave up 0 bases and J gave up 8 bases, with 13 bases separating them. Germline-derived CDR1 and CDR2 are LNHDA and SQIVND (reference sequence). DNA for the CDR3: TGTGCCAGTAGTATAGATCGCCAGGGGTTCGGCTACACCTTC. It encodes CASSIDRQGFGYTF.

The chain recombines TRBV11-1 with TRBJ2-7; the D gene is possibly TRBD1 (5 bases). The V end lost 3 bases, the J end lost 2 bases, and 11 bases lay between the germline ends. CDR1 is SGHAT and CDR2 is FQDESV in the germline V gene (reference sequence). The CDR3 extends over 14 amino acids. CDR3 bases: TGTGCCAGCAGCTTCGTTGCAGGGACCTACGAGCAGTACTTC. Its protein is CASSFVAGTYEQYF. The full variable domain, completed using reference TRBV11-1 and TRBJ2-7, is EAEVAQSPRYKITEKSQAVAFWCDPISGHATLYWYRQILGQGPELLVQFQDESVVDDSQLPKDRFSAERLKGVDSTLKIQPAELGDSAMYLCASSFVAGTYEQYFGPGTRLTVT.

The rearrangement links TRBV7-9 to TRBJ1-3, with D possibly matching TRBD1 (6 bases). This CDR3 is built from 10 residues. The V gene lost 5 bases and the J gene lost 12 bases, with 8 bases spanning the gap. Germline V gives CDR1 SEHNR, CDR2 FQNEAQ (reference sequence). CDR3 loop: CASSTRGIYF. In DNA form, the CDR3 reads TGTGCCAGCAGCACCAGGGGCATATATTTT.

This clonotype turned up a few times. V and J are TRBV9 and TRBJ1-4; D uncertain. V was cut by 4 bases and J by 3 bases, with 13 bases left in between. The CDR3 loop spans 15 amino acids. Germline V gene sequence: CDR1 SGDLS, CDR2 YYNGEE. This CDR3 reads CASSPPSGSNEKLFF. In nucleotides, the CDR3 is TGTGCCAGCAGCCCCCCGTCAGGATCTAATGAAAAACTGTTTTTT.

This chain uses TRBV20-1 with TRBJ2-1, with D possibly TRBD2 on 6 matching bases. This CDR3 is built from 13 residues. Trimming left V 2 bases short and J 5 bases short, with 10 bases between. The germline V gene has CDR1 DFQATT and CDR2 SNEGSKA (reference sequence). For the CDR3, the DNA is TGCAGTGCTAGAAGCCTAGCGAACAATGAGCAGTTCTTC. Translating gives CSARSLANNEQFF.

The CDR3 spells CASSLTGGPYEQYF. DNA of the CDR3: TGTGCCAGCAGTTTGACAGGGGGTCCCTACGAGCAGTACTTC. The genes are TRBV12-3 or TRBV12-4 and TRBJ2-7; the match to TRBD1 covers 9 bases. Losses at the gene ends were 3 bases for V and 2 bases for J; bases not matched to a gene: 2. The CDR3 extends over 14 amino acids.

CDR3 in amino acids: CATSGNTGGDYGYTF. The DNA of the CDR3 is TGTGCCACCAGTGGAAACACAGGGGGAGACTATGGCTACACCTTC. The chain links TRBV24-1 to TRBJ1-2, with 8 bases identical to TRBD1. Unmatched junction bases numbered 7, after V lost 5 bases and J lost 3 bases. Looked up from germline, CDR1 is KGHDR and CDR2 is SFDVKD. This CDR3 has 15 amino acids.

The chain links TRBV19 to TRBJ1-1; D is perhaps TRBD1 (5 bases). The CDR3 runs 17 residues. Trimming took off 6 bases at V and 0 bases at J, with 20 bases between the two ends. Germline-derived CDR1 and CDR2 are LNHDA and SQIVND (reference sequence). The CDR3 region is CASSTGLFLGMNTEAFF. The DNA of the CDR3 is TGTGCCAGTAGCACGGGACTCTTTTTGGGAATGAACACTGAAGCTTTCTTT.

Ten or more counts support this clonotype. The rearrangement uses TRBV2 and TRBJ2-5; D is perhaps TRBD1 or TRBD2 (7 bases each). Germline CDR1 reads SNHLY; CDR2 reads FYNNEI. The CDR3 is made up of 13 amino acids. V was clipped by 5 bases and J by 6 bases, with 13 bases between them. The CDR3 nucleotides read TGTGCCAGCAGTTTTCAGGGGGGGAAGACCCAGTACTTC. Translated, it gives CASSFQGGKTQYF.